These T cell receptor beta chains were read from a single sample in a study of regulatory T cells in long-lasting Graves disease. One entry per CDR3 protein, called by TCRdb with MiXCR from the multiplex PCR reads. The sample consists of about 240,000 distinct CDR3 sequences, over 20% of them appearing once. Sequencing used peripheral blood mononuclear cells (PBMCs), obtained at new diagnosis, from a patient treated with antithyroid drugs. The receptors were gathered from a female donor with Graves disease. The CDR3 runs from the conserved cysteine through the conserved F or W. The D gene is left open where the match is weak. Rows may omit the clone size; those that give it use once, few, many or a size class.

V gene	D gene	clone size	J gene	CDR3 protein	CDR3 DNA
TRBV2	NA	many	TRBJ2-7	CASGLAAYEQYF	TGTGCCAGCGGGCTAGCAGCCTACGAGCAGTACTTC
TRBV3-1	TRBD2	many	TRBJ2-2	CASRPAGGRTGELFF	TGTGCCAGCAGACCAGCGGGAGGGCGCACCGGGGAGCTGTTTTTT
TRBV7-2	TRBD1	many	TRBJ2-7	CASSLMGQGSLYF	TGTGCCAGCAGCTTAATGGGACAGGGCAGTCTGTACTTC
TRBV12-3/TRBV12-4	NA	few	TRBJ2-4	CASRGYENIQYF	TGTGCCAGCAGGGGATACGAAAACATTCAGTACTTC
TRBV2	TRBD2	many	TRBJ2-1	CASSERTSRGEQFF	TGTGCCAGCAGTGAAAGGACTAGTAGAGGTGAGCAGTTCTTC
TRBV7-9	NA	many	TRBJ1-1	CASSQGWLNTEAFF	TGTGCCAGCAGCCAGGGGTGGTTGAACACTGAAGCTTTCTTT
TRBV6-2/TRBV6-3	TRBD2	NA	TRBJ2-1	CASSYATGTRGNEQFF	TGTGCCAGCAGTTACGCGACCGGGACTAGGGGCAATGAGCAGTTCTTC
TRBV12-3/TRBV12-4	TRBD1	many	TRBJ2-2	CASSTNRGQDGELFF	TGTGCCAGCAGTACAAACAGGGGGCAAGACGGGGAGCTGTTTTTT
TRBV7-6	TRBD1	many	TRBJ2-1	CASSLEGTANNEQFF	TGTGCCAGCAGCTTAGAAGGGACAGCCAACAATGAGCAGTTCTTC
TRBV12-3/TRBV12-4	TRBD1	many	TRBJ1-4	CASSPNRGQTEKLFF	TGTGCCAGCAGTCCGAACAGGGGGCAAACTGAAAAACTGTTTTTT
TRBV20-1	NA	many	TRBJ2-3	CSAPRTGTDTQYF	TGCAGTGCTCCCAGGACGGGCACAGATACGCAGTATTTT
TRBV29-1	TRBD1	many	TRBJ1-2	CSVLGTGANYGYTF	TGCAGCGTCCTTGGGACAGGGGCGAACTATGGCTACACCTTC
TRBV20-1	NA	NA	TRBJ2-1	CSALTGLPGSYDEQFF	TGCAGTGCACTAACCGGACTGCCAGGGTCCTACGATGAGCAGTTCTTC
TRBV4-3	TRBD2	many	TRBJ2-5	CASSQERLAGTYQETQYF	TGCGCCAGCAGCCAAGAACGACTAGCGGGGACCTACCAAGAGACCCAGTACTTC
TRBV6-1	TRBD2	many	TRBJ2-1	CASSEARLAGTLSSYNEQFF	TGTGCCAGCAGTGAAGCGAGACTAGCGGGAACTTTGAGCTCCTACAATGAGCAGTTCTTC
TRBV10-3	NA	many	TRBJ1-1	CAIKSQWNTEAFF	TGTGCCATCAAATCCCAGTGGAACACTGAAGCTTTCTTT
TRBV27	TRBD2	NA	TRBJ2-1	CASSFLGTSGGSSYNEQFF	TGTGCCAGCAGTTTTTTGGGGACTAGCGGGGGGAGCTCCTACAATGAGCAGTTCTTC
TRBV29-1	NA	few	TRBJ2-7	CSVVESNSYEQYF	TGCAGCGTTGTGGAGAGCAACTCCTACGAGCAGTACTTC
TRBV5-5	NA	many	TRBJ2-1	CASCPLATYNEQFF	TGTGCCAGCTGCCCGTTGGCGACCTACAATGAGCAGTTCTTC
TRBV7-9	TRBD1	many	TRBJ1-1	CASSGRPGQGNVVAFF	TGTGCCAGCAGCGGCAGACCGGGACAGGGGAATGTGGTAGCTTTCTTT
TRBV6-9	NA	NA	TRBJ1-2	CASSYVPFRLDYGYTF	TGTGCCAGCAGTTACGTCCCCTTCCGCTTGGACTATGGCTACACCTTC
TRBV28	NA	NA	TRBJ1-2	CASRPDSNYGYTF	TGTGCCAGCAGGCCCGACAGCAACTATGGCTACACCTTC
TRBV7-2	NA	many	TRBJ1-5	CASSQSPGGRQPQHF	TGTGCCAGCAGCCAATCGCCGGGGGGGAGGCAGCCCCAGCATTTT
TRBV6-2/TRBV6-3	TRBD2	many	TRBJ2-5	CASSYFLAGGETQYF	TGTGCCAGCAGTTACTTTTTAGCGGGAGGGGAGACCCAGTACTTC
TRBV7-9	TRBD1	many	TRBJ1-2	CASRPGQGVDYGYTF	TGTGCCAGCAGGCCAGGACAGGGAGTGGACTATGGCTACACCTTC
TRBV27	NA	many	TRBJ1-1	CASSRPTGTNTEAFF	TGTGCCAGCAGCCGTCCCACAGGAACGAACACTGAAGCTTTCTTT
TRBV7-3	NA	many	TRBJ2-1	CASSLTSSGARNEQFF	TGTGCCAGCAGCTTAACGTCCTCGGGAGCTCGGAATGAGCAGTTCTTC
TRBV2	TRBD1	many	TRBJ2-7	CASSTTGTYEQYF	TGTGCCAGCTCTACGACAGGGACCTACGAGCAGTACTTC
TRBV27	NA	many	TRBJ1-5	CASMGTDDQPQHF	TGTGCCAGCATGGGGACGGATGATCAGCCCCAGCATTTT
TRBV19	NA	NA	TRBJ2-6	CASMGRGANVLTF	TGTGCCAGTATGGGTCGCGGGGCCAACGTCCTGACTTTC
TRBV6-2/TRBV6-3	TRBD1	once	TRBJ1-5	CASSSPGQGASRRGGEPQHF	TGTGCCAGCAGTTCGCCGGGACAGGGGGCGTCCCGGCGGGGGGGTGAGCCCCAGCATTTT
TRBV6-2/TRBV6-3	NA	many	TRBJ2-3	CASSYIGGERDTQYF	TGTGCCAGCAGTTATATCGGTGGTGAACGGGATACGCAGTATTTT
TRBV25-1	NA	NA	TRBJ1-1	CASSEVLGEAFF	TGTGCCAGCAGTGAAGTACTAGGTGAAGCTTTCTTT
TRBV2	NA	NA	TRBJ2-3	CASRGGLSTDTQYF	TGTGCCAGCAGGGGGGGCCTAAGCACAGATACGCAGTATTTT
TRBV7-9	NA	many	TRBJ2-2	CASSFPGPARELFF	TGTGCCAGCAGCTTCCCGGGACCCGCCCGGGAGCTGTTTTTT
TRBV20-1	TRBD1	many	TRBJ2-5	CSARDYDRGKTQYF	TGCAGTGCTAGAGATTACGACAGGGGGAAGACCCAGTACTTC
TRBV18	NA	many	TRBJ1-1	CASSPPQQPMNTEAFF	TGTGCCAGCTCACCACCTCAGCAGCCCATGAACACTGAAGCTTTCTTT
TRBV13	NA	many	TRBJ1-4	CASSLKIANEKLFF	TGTGCCAGCAGCTTAAAAATAGCCAATGAAAAACTGTTTTTT
TRBV20-1	TRBD2	many	TRBJ2-5	CSASPDLASGGRETQYF	TGCAGTGCCAGTCCCGACTTGGCGAGCGGGGGCCGGGAGACCCAGTACTTC
TRBV2	TRBD1	NA	TRBJ2-7	CTSRSGTANYEQYF	TGTACCAGCAGGTCCGGGACAGCAAACTACGAGCAGTACTTC